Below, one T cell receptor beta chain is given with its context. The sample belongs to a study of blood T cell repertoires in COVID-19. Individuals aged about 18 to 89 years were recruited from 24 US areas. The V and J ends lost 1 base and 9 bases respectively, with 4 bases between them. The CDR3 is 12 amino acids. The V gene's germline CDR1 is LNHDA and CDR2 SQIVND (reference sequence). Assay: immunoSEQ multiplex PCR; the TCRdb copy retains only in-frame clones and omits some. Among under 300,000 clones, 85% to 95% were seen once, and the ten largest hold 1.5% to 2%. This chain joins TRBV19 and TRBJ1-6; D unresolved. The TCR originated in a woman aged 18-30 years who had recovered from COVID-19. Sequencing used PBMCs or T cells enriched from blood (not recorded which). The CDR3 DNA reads TGTGCCAGTAGTATAGCGGGTTCACCCCTCCACTTT. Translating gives CASSIAGSPLHF.